The 8 T cell receptor beta chains below come from one sample, sequenced in a study of identical twins (dated by TCRdb to 2016 to 2017). The library was made by 5' RACE. The data were produced on an Illumina HiSeq 2000. TCRdb itself trimmed the public reads at Q25 with fastp, ran MiXCR and retained productive beta chains. CDR3 protein sequences are deduplicated, and each keeps its most common genes and DNA. The sample has roughly 1.6 million distinct CDR3 sequences on record, about 32% of them singletons. 0.27% of the sample rests with the top ten. Sequencing used cord blood. The receptors were sampled from a newborn girl in good health.

The chain joins TRBV6-2 or TRBV6-3 to TRBJ2-7, with D unclear. Germline CDR1 MNHEY, CDR2 SVGEGT. V shed 2 bases and J shed 2 bases, with 7 bases lying between them. The CDR3 is 13 amino acids. In DNA, the CDR3 is TGTGCCAGCAGTTACAGGGCAGCCTACGAGCAGTACTTC. Amino acids: CASSYRAAYEQYF.

The chain is built from TRBV20-1 and TRBJ1-2; 8 bases map to TRBD1. This CDR3 contains 13 residues. Per the germline V gene, CDR1 is DFQATT and CDR2 is SNEGSKA (reference sequence). Germline trimming cut 6 bases from V and 4 bases from J; bases unmatched to any gene: 7. The CDR3 here is CSAGQGRGYGYTF. The CDR3 DNA is TGCAGTGCCGGACAGGGAAGGGGCTATGGCTACACCTTC.

The CDR3 sequence: CASRGSPLHF. CDR3 DNA: TGTGCCAGCAGGGGCTCACCCCTCCACTTT. The chain employs TRBV2 and TRBJ1-6; D is unclear. V lost 6 bases and J lost 10, with 4 bases in between. Germline V gene data show CDR1 as SNHLY and CDR2 as FYNNEI. The CDR3 length is 10 residues. The full variable domain, with the rest looked up from reference TRBV2 and TRBJ1-6, is EPEVTQTPSHQVTQMGQEVILRCVPISNHLYFYWYRQILGQKVEFLVSFYNNEISEKSEIFDDQFSVERPDGSNFTLKIRSTKLEDSAMYFCASRGSPLHFGNGTRLTVT.

This clonotype was seen a handful of times. V and J are TRBV11-2 and TRBJ2-3, with TRBD1 matching 9 bases. With V trimmed by 5 bases and J by 5 bases, 8 bases remained unmatched. The germline V gene has CDR1 SGHAT and CDR2 FQNNGV. This CDR3 is 15 amino acids long. CDR3 loop: CASSTHRGPEDTQYF. Here the CDR3 DNA reads TGTGCCAGCAGCACCCACAGGGGGCCTGAAGATACGCAGTATTTT.

The chain has TRBV30 and TRBJ2-7, with 11 bases lining up with TRBD1. After removal of 8 bases from V and 4 bases from J, the junction contained 10 bases not matched to a gene. The CDR3 contains 14 residues. Germline V gene lookup returns CDR1 GTSNPN and CDR2 SVGIG (reference sequence). CDR3 region: CAGLTGTGGYEQYF. The CDR3 DNA follows: TGTGCCGGGTTGACCGGGACAGGGGGTTACGAGCAGTACTTC.

This clonotype was seen a few times. The J gene is TRBJ2-3, the V gene TRBV29-1; TRBD1 agrees at 7 bases. CDR3 length: 18 residues. V shed 5 bases and J 1 base; nucleotides not matched to a gene: 18. From germline, CDR1 is SQVTM and CDR2 ANQGSEA. CDR3 bases: TGCAGCGTTCGGACTGTGGTAAGACAGGGACCCCGCACAGATACGCAGTATTTT. Its translation: CSVRTVVRQGPRTDTQYF.

The V gene is TRBV7-6, the J gene TRBJ2-3; 9 nucleotides align to TRBD2. Trimming at V came to 5 bases and at J to 2 bases, leaving 8 bases not matched to a gene. This CDR3 is built from 16 residues. The germline CDR1 and CDR2 sequences are SGHVS and FNYEAQ. The CDR3 here is CASSVSGGGHTDTQYF. In DNA form, the CDR3 reads TGTGCCAGCAGCGTTAGCGGGGGCGGCCACACAGATACGCAGTATTTT.

This clonotype showed up just a few times. This chain links TRBV27 with TRBJ1-6, with 9 bases identical to TRBD1. This CDR3 contains 18 residues. J was trimmed by 7 bases and V by 4 bases; bases with no gene match: 14. Germline loops: CDR1 MNHEY, CDR2 SMNVEV (reference sequence). The CDR3 nucleotides are TGTGCCAGCAGTTCGGGACAGGGAATTTCTCGATTGAATTCACCCCTCCACTTT. Translated: CASSSGQGISRLNSPLHF.